The next 20 T cell receptor beta chains were all read from a single sample in a study of T and B cells in COVID-19 patients. From blood, roughly 240-550 ng of genomic DNA served as TRB template. BIOMED2 TRB-A/B primer pools were used in multiplex TRB PCR. From the multiplex PCR reads, TCRdb called clonotypes with MiXCR, one entry per CDR3 protein. This sample has roughly 3,200 distinct CDR3 sequences, with approximately 24% found just once. Sequencing was performed on blood. These receptors were collected from a human donor with active COVID-19.

By proportion, this clonotype is large (0.1 to 1%). The chain combines TRBV6-5 with TRBJ2-2, with TRBD2 matching 13 bases. This CDR3 region has 19 residues. CDR1 and CDR2 (germline): MNHEY, SVGAGI. The V segment lost 4 bases and the J segment 0 bases; nucleotides outside the gene matches: 8. The CDR3 DNA is TGTGCCAGCAGTTCGCGCCCGGGACTAGCGGGGACGAACACCGGGGAGCTGTTTTTT. Amino acids: CASSSRPGLAGTNTGELFF.

This clonotype was observed a single time. The CDR3 is CASRDRGRGQPQHF. The CDR3 DNA sequence: TGTGCCAGTAGGGACAGGGGCCGCGGTCAGCCCCAGCATTTT. The rearrangement links TRBV19 to TRBJ1-5; 9 bases agree with TRBD1. Germline CDR1 LNHDA, CDR2 SQIVND (reference sequence). V shed 6 bases and J 6 bases; nucleotides not matched to a gene: 6. The CDR3 is 14 residues long.

Relative to its sample, this clonotype is large. The chain combines TRBV30 with TRBJ2-3; D possibly matches TRBD1 or TRBD2 (5 bases each). Deletions cut 2 bases from V and 3 bases from J, with 12 bases between. This CDR3 is built from 14 residues. CDR1 and CDR2 from the germline V gene are GTSNPN and SVGIG (reference sequence). The DNA for the CDR3 is TGTGCCTGGAGTCCGGGGCTACAAACAGATACGCAGTATTTT. It specifies CAWSPGLQTDTQYF.

V is TRBV19 and J is TRBJ2-1, with 15 positions matching TRBD2. Germline V lookup: CDR1 LNHDA, CDR2 SQIVND (reference sequence). The V and J ends lost 5 bases and 4 bases, in that order; junction bases with no gene match: 9. The CDR3 has 18 residues. Written as DNA, the CDR3 is TGTGCCAGTAGTTTTCCGGGACTAGCGGGGGGACTATACAATGAGCAGTTCTTC. Translating it yields CASSFPGLAGGLYNEQFF.

Relative to its sample, this clonotype is medium-sized (0.01 to 0.1%). CDR3 region: CATSRGLYSYEQYF. Written as DNA, the CDR3 is TGTGCCACCTCCCGGGGGCTTTACTCCTACGAGCAGTACTTC. The chain links TRBV19 to TRBJ2-7, with D tentatively TRBD1 or TRBD2 (6 bases each). Germline V gene sequence: CDR1 LNHDA, CDR2 SQIVND (reference sequence). The CDR3 totals 14 residues. V dropped 10 bases and J dropped 0 bases, with 16 bases sitting between them. The full variable domain, with the rest looked up from reference TRBV19 and TRBJ2-7, is DGGITQSPKYLFRKEGQNVTLSCEQNLNHDAMYWYRQDPGQGLRLIYYSQIVNDFQKGDIAEGYSVSREKKESFPLTVTSAQKNPTAFYLCATSRGLYSYEQYFGPGTRLTVT.

In its sample, this clonotype was seen a few times. The junction differs from germline at one of its ends, possibly a read error. DNA for the CDR3: TGCGCCAGCAGCGGACAGAGGAATTCACCCCTCCACTTT. Its protein product is CASSGQRNSPLHF. The chain couples TRBV10-3 to TRBJ1-6; the D gene is possibly TRBD1 (6 bases). The CDR3 totals 13 residues. Germline V gives CDR1 ENHRY, CDR2 SYGVKD.

This clonotype is deemed medium-sized. V usage is TRBV12-3 or TRBV12-4 and J usage is TRBJ1-4; 7 bases are shared with TRBD1. Losses at the gene ends were 5 bases for V and 2 bases for J; bases not matched to a gene: 2. This CDR3 is built from 14 residues. Here the CDR3 DNA reads TGTGCCAGCAGTCGGGGACAGACTAATGAAAAACTGTTTTTT. This gives the protein CASSRGQTNEKLFF.

This clonotype is labeled medium-sized. CDR3 loop: CASRESDTQYF. The CDR3 DNA follows: TGTGCCAGTAGAGAGTCCGATACGCAGTATTTT. This chain uses TRBV6-1 with TRBJ2-3; D call uncertain. The CDR3 consists of 11 residues. V gave up 9 bases and J gave up 6 bases, with 10 bases separating them. Germline V gene sequence: CDR1 MNHNS, CDR2 SASEGT.

In this sample, this clonotype turned up a few times. The chain is built from TRBV5-1 and TRBJ2-3, with 7 bases fitting TRBD1. The CDR3 is made up of 15 amino acids. The junction had 10 bases not matched to a gene; V was cut back by 4 bases and J by 5 bases. The germline V gene encodes CDR1 SGHRS and CDR2 YFSETQ. The CDR3 nucleotides read TGCGCCAGCAGCCGGGGCGACAGGGTAATAGATACGCAGTATTTT. This encodes CASSRGDRVIDTQYF.

This chain connects TRBV5-1 to TRBJ1-1, with D possibly being TRBD1 (5 bases). The CDR3 extends over 14 amino acids. Deletions cut 5 bases from V and 0 bases from J, with 11 bases between. Germline V gene sequence: CDR1 SGHRS, CDR2 YFSETQ. CDR3 DNA sequence: TGCGCCAGCAGTTTGACAGAGATGAACACTGAAGCTTTCTTT. Its protein product is CASSLTEMNTEAFF.

Relative to its sample, this clonotype is medium-sized. The V gene is TRBV6-5, the J gene TRBJ1-1; 9 positions agree with TRBD1. V was pared by 5 bases and J by 4 bases, with 8 bases of the junction left unmatched. This CDR3 spans 15 amino acids. The germline gives CDR1 MNHEY, CDR2 SVGAGI. The CDR3 coding sequence is TGTGCCAGCAGTACCATACAGGGGGCGGCCACTGAAGCTTTCTTT. Translation: CASSTIQGAATEAFF.

This clonotype occurred a few times. The genes are TRBV6-4 and TRBJ1-5, with 7 bases aligning to TRBD1. V dropped 4 bases and J dropped 4; count of bases not matched to a gene: 10. Germline V gives CDR1 MRHNA, CDR2 SNTAGT. CDR3 length: 16 amino acids. For the CDR3, the DNA is TGTGCCAGCAGTGCTCCCCTGGGACAGATAAATCAGCCCCAGCATTTT. It is translated as CASSAPLGQINQPQHF.

This clonotype was observed a few times. V is TRBV20-1 and J is TRBJ2-3, with D possibly matching TRBD1 (5 bases). Germline V gene sequence: CDR1 DFQATT, CDR2 SNEGSKA (reference sequence). This CDR3 has 14 residues. The V end was cut by 3 bases, the J end by 4 bases, with 14 bases between. This chain's CDR3 is CSASSGHQADTQYF. The CDR3 DNA sequence: TGCAGTGCTAGTTCAGGGCACCAGGCAGATACGCAGTATTTT.

This clonotype qualifies as medium-sized. This chain links TRBV19 with TRBJ1-1; 7 positions agree with TRBD1. The CDR3 length is 14 residues. Looked up from germline, CDR1 is LNHDA and CDR2 is SQIVND (reference sequence). V trimming: 7 bases; J trimming: 1 base; junction bases outside the gene matches: 6. In DNA form, the CDR3 reads TGTGCCAGTAAACTGACAGGGAGGAACACTGAAGCTTTCTTT. It yields the protein CASKLTGRNTEAFF.

This clonotype is medium-sized (0.01 to 0.1%) in the sample. The chain employs TRBV6-1 and TRBJ2-5, with 11 bases aligning to TRBD2. Germline CDR1 reads MNHNS; CDR2 reads SASEGT. The CDR3 has 15 amino acids. The junction had 7 bases not matched to a gene; V was cut back by 6 bases and J by 4 bases. CDR3: CASRTGLAGGETQYF. CDR3 bases: TGTGCCAGCAGGACAGGACTAGCGGGTGGAGAGACCCAGTACTTC.

By share, this clonotype counts as medium-sized (0.01 to 0.1%). DNA for the CDR3: TGTGCCACCCAAGGACTTCTCCCCTCTGAAGCTTTCTTT. It specifies CATQGLLPSEAFF. The chain employs TRBV19 and TRBJ1-1, with D hard to call. Germline V gives CDR1 LNHDA, CDR2 SQIVND (reference sequence). The germline V and J ends were trimmed by 10 bases and 6 bases, with 18 bases remaining between them. This CDR3 contains 13 residues.

By share, this clonotype ranks as large. CDR3 loop: CASSILGAGNTGELFF. CDR3 sequence (DNA): TGTGCCAGTAGTATCTTGGGAGCGGGGAACACCGGGGAGCTGTTTTTT. This chain joins TRBV19 and TRBJ2-2, with a weak D call TRBD2 (6 bases). The germline V and J ends were trimmed by 3 bases and 1 base, with 12 bases remaining between them. The CDR3 is made up of 16 amino acids. Germline V gene data show CDR1 as LNHDA and CDR2 as SQIVND (reference sequence).

The J gene is TRBJ2-2, the V gene TRBV7-9; TRBD1 aligns across 11 bases. Germline loops: CDR1 SEHNR, CDR2 FQNEAQ (reference sequence). Trimming removed 5 bases from V and 3 bases from J; junction bases left unmatched: 8. The CDR3 consists of 17 residues. The CDR3: CASSPRTGGQYTGELFF. Here the CDR3 DNA reads TGTGCCAGCAGCCCGAGGACAGGGGGCCAATACACCGGGGAGCTGTTTTTT. Full variable domain (outside the CDR3, taken from reference TRBV7-9 and TRBJ2-2): DTGVSQNPRHKITKRGQNVTFRCDPISEHNRLYWYRQTLGQGPEFLTYFQNEAQLEKSRLLSDRFSAERPKGSFSTLEIQRTEQGDSAMYLCASSPRTGGQYTGELFFGEGSRLTVL.

The chain employs TRBV6-1 and TRBJ2-2; TRBD1 matches at 8 bases. The CDR3 consists of 14 residues. Unmatched junction bases numbered 8, after V lost 5 bases and J lost 9 bases. The germline CDR1 and CDR2 sequences are MNHNS and SASEGT. In DNA form, the CDR3 reads TGTGCCAGCAGTTACAGGGCAGGGGGCAGGGAGCTGTTTTTT. Residues: CASSYRAGGRELFF.

This clonotype was detected a few times. The chain links TRBV6-4 to TRBJ1-6; D call uncertain. CDR1 is MRHNA, CDR2 SNTAGT, per germline. This CDR3 comprises 12 residues. V dropped 2 bases and J dropped 9 bases, with 5 bases sitting between them. Here the CDR3 DNA reads TGTGCCAGCAGTGACGGCTTTTCACCCCTCCACTTT. It specifies CASSDGFSPLHF.